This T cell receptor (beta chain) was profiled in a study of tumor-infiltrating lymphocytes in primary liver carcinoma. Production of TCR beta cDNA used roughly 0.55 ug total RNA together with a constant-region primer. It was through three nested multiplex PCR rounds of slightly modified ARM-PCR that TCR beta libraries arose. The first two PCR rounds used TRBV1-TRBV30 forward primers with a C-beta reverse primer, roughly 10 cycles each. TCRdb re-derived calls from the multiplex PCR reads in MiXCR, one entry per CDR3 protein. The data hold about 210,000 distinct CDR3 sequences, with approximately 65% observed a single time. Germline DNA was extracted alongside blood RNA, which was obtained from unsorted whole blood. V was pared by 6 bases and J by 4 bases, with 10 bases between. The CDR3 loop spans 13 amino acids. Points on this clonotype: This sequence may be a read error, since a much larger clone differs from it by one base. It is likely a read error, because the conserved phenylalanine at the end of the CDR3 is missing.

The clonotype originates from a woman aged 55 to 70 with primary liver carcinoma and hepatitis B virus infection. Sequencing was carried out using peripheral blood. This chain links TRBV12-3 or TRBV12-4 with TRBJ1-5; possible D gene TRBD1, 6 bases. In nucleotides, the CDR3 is TGTGCCAGCAGCCAAGGACAGAATCAGCCCCAGCATCTT. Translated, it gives CASSQGQNQPQHL.